In its sample, the clone carrying this T cell receptor beta chain was seen once. The data originate from a study of chemoradiotherapy in HPV16-positive cancers. The method was immunoSEQ multiplex PCR; TCRdb's version includes in-frame clones alone and lacks a portion of them. Of more than 30,000 clones in the sample, around 89% were seen once. The sample here was blood, taken from a patient who underwent chemoradiotherapy. The source of this sequence is a human donor with HPV-associated anogenital cancer.

Here the CDR3 reads CASSPGTGHEKLFF. CDR3 bases: TGTGCCAGCAGTCCCGGGACAGGGCACGAAAAACTGTTTTTT. The genes are TRBV11-2 and TRBJ1-4; TRBD1 aligns across 9 bases. The CDR3 is made up of 14 amino acids. Germline V gene lookup returns CDR1 SGHAT and CDR2 FQNNGV. V shed 6 bases and J 8 bases; nucleotides not matched to a gene: 7.